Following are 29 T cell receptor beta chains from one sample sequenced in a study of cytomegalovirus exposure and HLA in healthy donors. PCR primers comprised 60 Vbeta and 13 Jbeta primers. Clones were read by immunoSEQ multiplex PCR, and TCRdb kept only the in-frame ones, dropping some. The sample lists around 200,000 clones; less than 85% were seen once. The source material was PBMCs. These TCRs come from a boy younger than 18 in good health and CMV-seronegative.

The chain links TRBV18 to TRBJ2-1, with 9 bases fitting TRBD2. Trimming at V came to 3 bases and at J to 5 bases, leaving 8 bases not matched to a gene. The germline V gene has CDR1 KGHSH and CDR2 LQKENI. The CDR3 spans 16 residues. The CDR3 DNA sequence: TGTGCCAGCTCACCCGTGAGCGGGGGGTTTAACAATGAGCAGTTCTTC. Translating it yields CASSPVSGGFNNEQFF. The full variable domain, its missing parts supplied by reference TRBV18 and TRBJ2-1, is NAGVMQNPRHLVRRRGQEARLRCSPMKGHSHVYWYRQLPEEGLKFMVYLQKENIIDESGMPKERFSAEFPKEGPSILRIQQVVRGDSAAYFCASSPVSGGFNNEQFFGPGTRLTVL.

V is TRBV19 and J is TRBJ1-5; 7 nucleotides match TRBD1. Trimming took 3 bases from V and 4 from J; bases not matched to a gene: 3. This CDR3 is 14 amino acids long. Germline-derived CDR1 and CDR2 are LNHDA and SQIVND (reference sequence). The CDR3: CASSMWGQNQPQHF. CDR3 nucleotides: TGTGCCAGTAGTATGTGGGGACAGAATCAGCCCCAGCATTTT.

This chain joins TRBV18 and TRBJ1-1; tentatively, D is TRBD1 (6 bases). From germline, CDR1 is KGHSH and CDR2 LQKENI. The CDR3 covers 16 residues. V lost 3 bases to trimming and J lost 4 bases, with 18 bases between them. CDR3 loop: CASSPSQGLLGTEAFF. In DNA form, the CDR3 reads TGTGCCAGCTCACCTTCCCAGGGGCTCTTGGGCACTGAAGCTTTCTTT.

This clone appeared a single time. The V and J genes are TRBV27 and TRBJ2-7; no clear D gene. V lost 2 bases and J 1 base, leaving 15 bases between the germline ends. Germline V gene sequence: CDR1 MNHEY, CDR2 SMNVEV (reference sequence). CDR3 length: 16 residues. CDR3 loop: CASSLTPGWASYEQYF. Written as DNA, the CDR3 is TGTGCCAGCAGTTTAACCCCCGGTTGGGCATCCTACGAGCAGTACTTC.

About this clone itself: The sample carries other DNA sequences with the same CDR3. CDR3 region: CASSYGPNTEAFF. The CDR3 coding sequence is TGTGCCAGCAGTTACGGCCCGAACACTGAAGCTTTCTTT. The chain has TRBV6-6 and TRBJ1-1; D is ambiguous. V was pared by 2 bases and J by 1 base, with 5 bases between. The CDR3 spans 13 residues. Germline V lookup: CDR1 MNHNY, CDR2 SVGAGI (reference sequence).

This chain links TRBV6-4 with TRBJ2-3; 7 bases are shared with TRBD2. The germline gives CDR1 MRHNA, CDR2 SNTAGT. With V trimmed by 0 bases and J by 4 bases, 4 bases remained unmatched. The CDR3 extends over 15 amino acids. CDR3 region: CASSDSEGGPDTQYF. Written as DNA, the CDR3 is TGTGCCAGCAGTGACTCTGAGGGAGGGCCAGATACGCAGTATTTT.

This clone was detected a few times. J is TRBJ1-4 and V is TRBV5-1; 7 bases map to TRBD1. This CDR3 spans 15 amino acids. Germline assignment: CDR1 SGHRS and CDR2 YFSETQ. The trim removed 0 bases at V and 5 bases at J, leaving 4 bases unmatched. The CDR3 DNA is TGCGCCAGCAGCTTGGGGCAGGGGGAGAATGAAAAACTGTTTTTT. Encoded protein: CASSLGQGENEKLFF.

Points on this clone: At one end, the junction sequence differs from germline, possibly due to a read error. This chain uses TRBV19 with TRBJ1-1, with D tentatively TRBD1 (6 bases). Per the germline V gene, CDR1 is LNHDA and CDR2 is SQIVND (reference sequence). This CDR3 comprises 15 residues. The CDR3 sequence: CAGSIGLDRPSEAFF. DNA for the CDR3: TGTGCCGGTAGTATTGGTTTGGACAGACCGAGTGAAGCTTTCTTT.

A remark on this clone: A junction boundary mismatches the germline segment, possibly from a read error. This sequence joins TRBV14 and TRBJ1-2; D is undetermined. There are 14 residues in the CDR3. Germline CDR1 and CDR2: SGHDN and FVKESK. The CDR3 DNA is TGTGCCAGCAGCCAAGAGAGGCGCCTCGCGGGCTGCACCTTC. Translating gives CASSQERRLAGCTF.

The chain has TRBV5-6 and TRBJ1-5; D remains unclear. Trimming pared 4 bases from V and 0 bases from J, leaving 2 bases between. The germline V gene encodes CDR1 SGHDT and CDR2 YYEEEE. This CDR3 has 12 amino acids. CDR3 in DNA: TGTGCCAGCAGCCGTAGCAATCAGCCCCAGCATTTT. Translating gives CASSRSNQPQHF.

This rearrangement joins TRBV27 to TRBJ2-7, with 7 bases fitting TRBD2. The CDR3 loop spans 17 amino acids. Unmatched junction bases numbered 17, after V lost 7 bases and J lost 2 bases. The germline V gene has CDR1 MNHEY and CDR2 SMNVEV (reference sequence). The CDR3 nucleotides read TGTGCCAGCATTCGGTCCTTTTATGCGGGAGCTACCTACGAGCAGTACTTC. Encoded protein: CASIRSFYAGATYEQYF.

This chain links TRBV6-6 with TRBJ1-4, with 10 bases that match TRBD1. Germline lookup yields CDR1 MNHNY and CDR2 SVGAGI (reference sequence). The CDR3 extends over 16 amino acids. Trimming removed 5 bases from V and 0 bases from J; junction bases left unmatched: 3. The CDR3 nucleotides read TGTGCCAGCAGTGGACAGGGGGGCTCAACTAATGAAAAACTGTTTTTT. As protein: CASSGQGGSTNEKLFF.

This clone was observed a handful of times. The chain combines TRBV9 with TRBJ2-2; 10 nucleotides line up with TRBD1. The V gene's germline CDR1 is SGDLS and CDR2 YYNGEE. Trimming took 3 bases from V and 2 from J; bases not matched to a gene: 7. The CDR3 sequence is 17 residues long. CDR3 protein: CASSDSDRGPNTGELFF. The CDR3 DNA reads TGTGCCAGCAGCGACTCCGACAGGGGGCCTAACACCGGGGAGCTGTTTTTT. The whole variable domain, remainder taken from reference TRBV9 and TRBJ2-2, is DSGVTQTPKHLITATGQRVTLRCSPRSGDLSVYWYQQSLDQGLQFLIQYYNGEERAKGNILERFSAQQFPDLHSELNLSSLELGDSALYFCASSDSDRGPNTGELFFGEGSRLTVL.

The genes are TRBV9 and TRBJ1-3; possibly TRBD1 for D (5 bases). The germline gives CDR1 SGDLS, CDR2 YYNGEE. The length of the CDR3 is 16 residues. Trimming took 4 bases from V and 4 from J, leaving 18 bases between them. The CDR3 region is CASSLRSGTKGNTIYF. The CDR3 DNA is TGTGCCAGCAGCCTCCGAAGCGGGACCAAGGGAAACACCATATATTTT.

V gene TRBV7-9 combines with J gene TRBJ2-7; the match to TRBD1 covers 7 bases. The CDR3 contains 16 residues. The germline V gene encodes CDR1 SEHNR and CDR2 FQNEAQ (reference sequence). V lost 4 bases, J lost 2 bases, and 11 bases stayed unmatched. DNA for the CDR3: TGTGCCAGCAGCTCCATGACAGGGATCGAGGCCTACGAGCAGTACTTC. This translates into CASSSMTGIEAYEQYF.

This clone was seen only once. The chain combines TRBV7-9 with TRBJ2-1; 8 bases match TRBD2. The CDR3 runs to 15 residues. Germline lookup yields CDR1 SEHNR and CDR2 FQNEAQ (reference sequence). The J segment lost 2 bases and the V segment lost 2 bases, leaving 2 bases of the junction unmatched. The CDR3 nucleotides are TGTGCCAGCAGCTTACGGGGGGGCCCCTACAATGAGCAGTTCTTC. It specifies CASSLRGGPYNEQFF.

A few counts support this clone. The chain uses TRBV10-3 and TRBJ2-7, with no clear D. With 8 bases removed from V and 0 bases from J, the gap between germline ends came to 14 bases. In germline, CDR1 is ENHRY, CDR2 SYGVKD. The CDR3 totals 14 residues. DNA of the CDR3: TGTGCCATCGGGCAGGCAGCCACCTCCTACGAGCAGTACTTC. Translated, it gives CAIGQAATSYEQYF.

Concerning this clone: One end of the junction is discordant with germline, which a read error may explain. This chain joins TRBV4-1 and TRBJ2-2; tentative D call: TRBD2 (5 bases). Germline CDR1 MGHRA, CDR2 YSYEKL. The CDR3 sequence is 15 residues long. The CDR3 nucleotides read TGCGCCAGCAGCCAAGGGAATTCAATCACCGGGAAGCTGTTTTTT. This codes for CASSQGNSITGKLFF.

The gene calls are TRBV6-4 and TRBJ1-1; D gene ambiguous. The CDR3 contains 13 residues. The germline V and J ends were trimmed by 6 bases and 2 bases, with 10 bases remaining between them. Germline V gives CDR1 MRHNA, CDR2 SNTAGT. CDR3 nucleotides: TGTGCCAGCAGATTGGGAGTTAACACTGAAGCTTTCTTT. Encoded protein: CASRLGVNTEAFF.

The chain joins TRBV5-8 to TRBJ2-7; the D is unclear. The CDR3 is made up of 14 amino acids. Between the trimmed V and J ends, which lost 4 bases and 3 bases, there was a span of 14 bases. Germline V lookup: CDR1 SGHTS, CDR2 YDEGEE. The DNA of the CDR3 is TGTGCCAGCAGCCTTGGCACAGCAGTCTACGAGCAGTACTTC. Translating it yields CASSLGTAVYEQYF.

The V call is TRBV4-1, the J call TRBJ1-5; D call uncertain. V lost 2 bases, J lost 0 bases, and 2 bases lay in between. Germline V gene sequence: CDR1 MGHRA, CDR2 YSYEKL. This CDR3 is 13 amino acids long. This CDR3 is CASSQYSNQPQHF. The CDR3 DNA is TGCGCCAGCAGCCAATATAGCAATCAGCCCCAGCATTTT.

This chain's CDR3 is CASIPTGGAGEKLFF. The CDR3, as DNA: TGTGCCAGCATCCCGACGGGCGGGGCTGGTGAAAAACTGTTTTTT. The V gene is TRBV6-5, the J gene TRBJ1-4; tentatively, D is TRBD1 (5 bases). CDR3 length: 15 residues. Trimming cost V 7 bases and J 7 bases, with 19 bases left between them. Germline V gene data show CDR1 as MNHEY and CDR2 as SVGAGI.

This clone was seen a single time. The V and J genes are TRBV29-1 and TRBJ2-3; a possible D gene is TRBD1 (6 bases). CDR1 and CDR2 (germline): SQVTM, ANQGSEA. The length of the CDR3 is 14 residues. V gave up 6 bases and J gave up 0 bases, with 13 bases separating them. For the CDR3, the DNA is TGCAGCGTCCCAGGGGCCCTTAGCACAGATACGCAGTATTTT. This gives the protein CSVPGALSTDTQYF.

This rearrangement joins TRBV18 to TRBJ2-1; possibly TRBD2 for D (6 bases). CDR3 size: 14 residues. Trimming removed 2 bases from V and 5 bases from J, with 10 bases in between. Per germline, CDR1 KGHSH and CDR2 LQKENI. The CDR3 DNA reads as TGTGCCAGCTCACCATCCGGGAGCAACAATGAGCAGTTCTTC. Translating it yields CASSPSGSNNEQFF.

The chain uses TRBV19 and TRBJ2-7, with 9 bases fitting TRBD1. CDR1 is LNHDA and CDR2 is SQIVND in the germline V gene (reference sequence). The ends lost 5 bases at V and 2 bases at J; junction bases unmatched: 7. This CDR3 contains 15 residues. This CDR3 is CASSYRQGEAYEQYF. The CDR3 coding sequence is TGTGCCAGTAGTTACCGACAGGGGGAAGCCTACGAGCAGTACTTC.

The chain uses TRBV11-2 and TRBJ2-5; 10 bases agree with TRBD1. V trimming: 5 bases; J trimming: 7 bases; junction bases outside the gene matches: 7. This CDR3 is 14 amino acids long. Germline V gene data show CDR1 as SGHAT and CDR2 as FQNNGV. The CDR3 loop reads CASSPIRTGGTQYF. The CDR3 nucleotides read TGTGCCAGCAGCCCCATTCGGACAGGGGGGACCCAGTACTTC.

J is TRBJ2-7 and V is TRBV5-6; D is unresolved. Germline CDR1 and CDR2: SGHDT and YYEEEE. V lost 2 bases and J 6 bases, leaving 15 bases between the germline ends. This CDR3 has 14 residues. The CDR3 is CASSFLRVEAEQYF. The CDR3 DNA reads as TGTGCCAGCAGCTTTCTGCGAGTAGAGGCCGAGCAGTACTTC.

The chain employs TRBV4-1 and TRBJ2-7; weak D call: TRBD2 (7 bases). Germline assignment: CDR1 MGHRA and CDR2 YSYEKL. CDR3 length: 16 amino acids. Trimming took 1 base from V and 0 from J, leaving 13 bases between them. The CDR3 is CASSQGRGGDSYEQYF. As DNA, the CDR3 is TGCGCCAGCAGCCAAGGACGAGGGGGGGACTCCTACGAGCAGTACTTC.

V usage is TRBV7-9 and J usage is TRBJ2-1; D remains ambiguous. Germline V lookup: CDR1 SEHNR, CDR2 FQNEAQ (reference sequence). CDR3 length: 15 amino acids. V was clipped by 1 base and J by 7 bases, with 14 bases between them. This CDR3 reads CASSLGSLVRNEQFF. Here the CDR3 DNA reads TGTGCCAGCAGCTTAGGTTCGCTAGTTAGAAATGAGCAGTTCTTC.